This T cell receptor beta chain was documented in a study of cytomegalovirus exposure and HLA in healthy donors (TCRdb year 2017). Some background on the complete study: An earlier analysis of 550 to 700 of the donors reported about 290 Gb of sequence data and some 120 million unique TCR beta sequences from 190 million or so T cells. An early release that covered some 630 HLA-typed donors contained approximately 290 gigabases of sequencing data and tens of millions of unique TCR sequences. Of the roughly 400 genotyped donors, 81% were placed in the genetic ancestry cluster associated with self-reported Caucasian donors. The study was designed to test whether signatures of past pathogen exposure could be identified by cataloging public T cell receptors. The study profiled the T cell repertoires of hundreds of subjects by immunosequencing and related them to cytomegalovirus serostatus. A separate validation cohort of more than 100 different subjects was used in addition to the approximately 700-subject first cohort. High-throughput TCR immunosequencing, statistical association of individual TCRs with disease status, and machine learning were combined to predict cytomegalovirus infection status. A later analysis re-analyzed previously published TCR beta repertoires from roughly 630 donors and added high-resolution HLA genotyping to study TCR occurrence patterns. In the later analysis, no new phenotypic data were used to find candidate immune exposures; instead, reliance was placed on TCR beta sequences and their occurrence across donors. An earlier analysis of approximately 500 of the donors applied high-throughput TCR beta sequencing to assess whether each TCR beta V gene segment acted as functional or pseudogenic. Donor age, sex, ethnicity and CMV serostatus were compiled alongside the repertoire data. A later genetic analysis used genome-wide SNP genotypes for about 65% of the 666 donors, treating that subset as a discovery cohort. All discovery cohort repertoires had been generated using a single sequencing platform. Both class I and class II loci were covered by HLA typing, at four-digit resolution. The number of typed donors differed by locus: 629-630 for A, B, C, DRB1 and DQB1; 500 to 550 for DQA1; 600 to 610 for DPA1; and about 450 for DPB1. A few DR-DQ haplotypes were treated as single units for association and clustering because of strong linkage in the cohort. On average, around 230,000 unique TCR beta nucleotide sequences were sequenced per donor among 398 genotyped donors of the cohort, with roughly 18% of those sequences being non-productive.

Broad study findings and their caveats: The classifier was reported to diagnose cytomegalovirus status with high specificity and sensitivity in both the original and validation cohorts. Only TCR beta chains were sequenced in this cohort, and the absence of alpha or paired-chain data limited detectable features. Most TCR sequences were seen in very few donors, while some public TCRs were found in many individuals. According to a later analysis, TCR association rates differed among HLA loci, with DRB1 alleles showing the most associated TCRs and HLA-C alleles showing the fewest. The presence/absence analyses assumed that sequencing depth was roughly uniform across donors, and that assumption may not be true. The only immune exposure information available for the cohort was CMV serostatus. A later genetic analysis reported fewer N-insertions in productive TCRs among donors in an Asian-associated ancestry cluster than the 666-donor mean. A later analysis reported that several top co-occurrence clusters appeared linked to parvovirus B19, influenza, CMV and Epstein-Barr virus. The sequencing pipeline was judged likely to have produced a cluster of highly shared sequence variants as a technical artifact. V-gene and J-gene trimming of TCR beta chains was associated with a missense DCLRE1C variant in a later genetic analysis, and the association was replicated in an independent cohort. Three of the identified cytomegalovirus-associated TCR beta chains were confirmed in vitro to be specific for cytomegalovirus antigens. Because the 87-base-pair reads could not distinguish some IMGT-functional V segments, including TRBV6-2 and TRBV6-3, those segments were excluded. HLA typing was unavailable for some donors at each locus, so association tests used only the typed subset. Correlated functional status among segregating V segments might reflect linkage disequilibrium, but an unknown experimental factor could not be ruled out. A later analysis found that most CMV-associated TCR beta chains appeared HLA-restricted, with HLA associations seemingly driven largely by CMV exposure. A further reported finding was that TCR beta sequences accurately predicted the HLA-A and HLA-B alleles for most subjects in the first cohort. In the study, some 160 TCR beta chains were listed as associated with cytomegalovirus. In a later analysis, HLA-associated TCR beta chains showed more clonal expansion and lower generation probabilities than non-associated chains that were equally common. In a later analysis, some 18,000 TCR beta sequences were associated with specific HLA alleles at a false discovery rate of 0.05. According to the authors, the approach could potentially be generalized to other disease states and immunological phenotypes. In an earlier analysis of approximately 590 of the donors, most TCR beta V segments appeared in productive rearrangements about 87% or about 30% of the time, broadly matching IMGT annotations. Over 15 rarely observed V segments, including chromosome 9 orphons, were excluded from the earlier analysis of several hundred of the donors because counts were too low. When HLA alleles, especially DR and DQ, strongly co-occurred, attributing TCR associations to individual alleles was difficult.

Libraries were prepared through the immunoSEQ multiplex PCR assay. A mixture of 60 forward primers for TCR Vbeta segments and 13 reverse primers for TCR Jbeta segments was used in the multiplex PCR. A multiplex PCR assay on genomic DNA amplified the CDR3 region of rearranged TCR beta genes. On the Illumina HiSeq System, the amplified TCR beta libraries were sequenced as 87-base-pair reads. Under the source paper's analysis protocol: A later analysis counted tens of millions of unique TCR beta chains across the 700 or so repertoires, and around 9.9 million of these chains were shared by at least two donors. Raw reads were error-corrected and collapsed into unique sequences by a nearest-neighbor algorithm in which closely related sequences were merged to remove PCR and sequencing errors. To assign V, D and J gene segments, CDR3 sequences were aligned to IMGT reference sequences. For a sequence to be retained, a match of at least six nucleotides was required to both a V gene segment and a J gene segment. A rearrangement counted as productive if the CDR3 had no stop codons and remained in frame with V and J, and every other rearrangement counted as non-productive. CDR3 was defined by IMGT convention, running from the second conserved V-encoded cysteine to the conserved J-encoded phenylalanine. The earlier analysis of fewer than 700 of the donors excluded sequences that lacked an unambiguous match to a single V gene segment. An earlier analysis of 587 of the donors called V segments functional above 56.7% productive rearrangements and segregating when the between-donor standard deviation exceeded 5%. A statistical classification framework was built to diagnose cytomegalovirus status from the catalog of TCR beta chain sequences. V and J gene assignment, in a later analysis, came from comparing TCR nucleotide sequences with IMGT/GENE-DB human TR gene sequences. Using the TCRdist pipeline, a later analysis assigned CDR3 sequences along with most-parsimonious VDJ recombination scenarios. In a later analysis, each TCR beta chain was defined by its CDR3 amino acid sequence together with its V-gene family, and reads without a unique V-gene family were excluded. A later analysis removed several hundred highly shared, low-generation-probability nucleotide sequences to deal with suspected cross-contamination and a sequencing artifact. In a later analysis, a clonal expansion index for each public chain was calculated from normalized within-repertoire ranks of inferred template counts. In a later analysis, generation probabilities were computed using a VDJ recombination model fitted to out-of-frame rearrangements, and the results were checked against IGoR. In a later analysis, hypergeometric tests were used to score TCR-TCR, TCR-HLA and TCR-CMV co-occurrence, with a repertoire-size bias correction applied to TCR pairs. To estimate false discovery rates, a later analysis permuted the HLA or CMV assignments 20 times. A later analysis grouped co-occurring TCRs with DBSCAN, adding TCRdist sequence similarity when clustering within HLA-allele-positive subsets. For co-occurrence clustering, repertoires with fewer than 30,000 or more than 120,000 public chains were excluded, along with five repertoires with anomalous nucleotide sharing. TCRdb took this table from immuneACCESS and kept in-frame rearrangements with V and J called. Such tables lack part of the clones; where checked against another copy, unresolved V genes explain under half of the gap, and the rest is unexplained. V, J and clone size reflect that table, while D and trimming were determined from the DNA. The sample table records 150,000 to 200,000 clones; under 80% of these occur just once. The ten largest clones represent around 3.1% of the sample.

Comments on this clone: Its antigen is not yet known. Qualities for individual bases were not recorded, and no much larger clone is one base off.

The cohort comprised 670 or so healthy bone marrow donors. All cohort members were sampled while nominally healthy, although unrecorded immune exposures were likely present. The donor was CMV seronegative and belonged to the group of 352 seronegative cohort members. Each donor provided a peripheral blood sample, and peripheral blood mononuclear cells were used for TCR beta sequencing. Genomic DNA extraction from the blood cell samples was performed with the Qiagen DNeasy Blood Extraction Kit. The CDR3 goes from the cysteine to the phenylalanine over 15 residues. Of all the DNA, just the CDR3 is kept, 45 bases in frame from base 1. From the germline V gene, CDR1 is SNHLY and CDR2 is FYNNEI.

The rearranged chain carries TRBV2 and TRBJ2-5; the D segment could be TRBD2, given 5 matching bases. Near its end, the DNA agrees better with TRBJ2-7, so the J call may be wrong. Material: PBMCs. The receptor's source is a female donor in good health and CMV-seronegative. The CDR3 is CASSGKLADFYEQYF. The DNA sequence reads TGTGCCAGCAGTGGAAAGCTAGCCGATTTCTACGAGCAGTACTTC.